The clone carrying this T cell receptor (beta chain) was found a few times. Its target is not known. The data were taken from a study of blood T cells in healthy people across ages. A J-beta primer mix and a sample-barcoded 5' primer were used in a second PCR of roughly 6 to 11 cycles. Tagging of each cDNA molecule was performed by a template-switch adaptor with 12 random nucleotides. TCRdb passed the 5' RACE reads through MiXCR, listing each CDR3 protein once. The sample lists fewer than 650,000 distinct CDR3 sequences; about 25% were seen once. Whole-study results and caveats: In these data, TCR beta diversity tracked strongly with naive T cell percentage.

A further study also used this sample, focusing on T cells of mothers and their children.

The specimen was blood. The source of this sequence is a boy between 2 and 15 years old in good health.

The CDR3 spells CASSGAGGLSYEQYF. The CDR3 DNA reads as TGTGCCAGCAGCGGAGCGGGAGGGCTTTCCTACGAGCAGTACTTC. The chain couples TRBV9 to TRBJ2-7; 10 nucleotides align to TRBD2. V shed 3 bases and J 1 base; nucleotides not matched to a gene: 4. The CDR3 runs 15 residues. Germline assignment: CDR1 SGDLS and CDR2 YYNGEE.